These 23 T cell receptor beta chains originate from one sample sequenced in a study of blood T cell repertoires in COVID-19. Measured with immunoSEQ multiplex PCR; TCRdb has only the in-frame clones, and not every one. The table lists about 230,000 clones, about 84% of them singletons. Input material: PBMCs or T cells enriched from blood (not recorded which). These receptors were collected from a man aged 55 to 70 who had recovered from COVID-19.

The rearrangement uses TRBV29-1 and TRBJ1-1, with a tentative D call TRBD1 (6 bases). The V gene's germline CDR1 is SQVTM and CDR2 ANQGSEA. The CDR3 is made up of 15 amino acids. The V and J ends lost 0 bases and 4 bases respectively, with 15 bases between them. CDR3 in DNA: TGCAGCGTTGAAGACCCACAGGGAATGGGCACTGAAGCTTTCTTT. As protein: CSVEDPQGMGTEAFF. The entire variable domain, with the rest obtained from reference TRBV29-1 and TRBJ1-1, is as follows: SAVISQKPSRDICQRGTSLTIQCQVDSQVTMMFWYRQQPGQSLTLIATANQGSEATYESGFVIDKFPISRPNLTFSTLTVSNMSPEDSSIYLCSVEDPQGMGTEAFFGQGTRLTVV.

This clone was observed a few times. V is TRBV30 and J is TRBJ1-1; 11 bases agree with TRBD1. The CDR3 is made up of 15 amino acids. With 3 bases clipped from V and 3 bases from J, the junction kept 6 bases outside the gene matches. From germline, CDR1 is GTSNPN and CDR2 SVGIG (reference sequence). CDR3 protein: CAWSPRTGGHTEAFF. The CDR3, as DNA: TGTGCCTGGAGCCCCCGGACAGGGGGCCACACTGAAGCTTTCTTT.

This chain joins TRBV5-1 and TRBJ2-7; 10 nucleotides agree with TRBD1. Germline V gene lookup returns CDR1 SGHRS and CDR2 YFSETQ. J was trimmed by 4 bases and V by 4 bases; bases with no gene match: 11. The CDR3 runs 16 residues. This CDR3 reads CASSPAGTGVFYEQYF. The CDR3 coding sequence is TGCGCCAGCAGCCCGGCCGGGACAGGGGTTTTTTACGAGCAGTACTTC.

This clone was detected a few times. A much more abundant neighbour one base away suggests this may be a read error. The rearrangement links TRBV5-5 to TRBJ2-1, with TRBD1 identical over 9 bases. V trimming: 3 bases; J trimming: 10 bases; junction bases outside the gene matches: 2. CDR1 and CDR2 (germline): SGHKS, YYEKEE (reference sequence). The CDR3 runs to 12 residues. CDR3 bases: TGTGCCAGCAGCTGGACAGGGGAAGAGCAGTTCTTC. Its protein is CASSWTGEEQFF. Supplemented by reference TRBV5-5 and TRBJ2-1, the full variable domain reads DAGVTQSPTHLIKTRGQQVTLRCSPISGHKSVSWYQQVLGQGPQFIFQYYEKEERGRGNFPDRFSARQFPNYSSELNVNALLLGDSALYLCASSWTGEEQFFGPGTRLTVL.

In its sample, this clone was seen many times. This chain connects TRBV5-6 to TRBJ2-1; D is unclear. Germline-derived CDR1 and CDR2 are SGHDT and YYEEEE. The CDR3 totals 13 residues. V was pared by 0 bases and J by 5 bases, with 6 bases between. In DNA form, the CDR3 reads TGTGCCAGCAGCTTGGTAGAGAACAATGAGCAGTTCTTC. Translation gives CASSLVENNEQFF. Together with reference TRBV5-6 and TRBJ2-1, the CDR3 gives the full variable domain: DAGVTQSPTHLIKTRGQQVTLRCSPKSGHDTVSWYQQALGQGPQFIFQYYEEEERQRGNFPDRFSGHQFPNYSSELNVNALLLGDSALYLCASSLVENNEQFFGPGTRLTVL.

The V call is TRBV6-5, the J call TRBJ2-7; possibly TRBD1 for D (6 bases). Trimming pared 2 bases from V and 0 bases from J, leaving 14 bases between. The CDR3 is 16 amino acids. From germline, CDR1 is MNHEY and CDR2 SVGAGI. CDR3 sequence (DNA): TGTGCCAGCAGTTACGGTCCAACAGGGAGCTCCTACGAGCAGTACTTC. It translates to CASSYGPTGSSYEQYF.

The chain is built from TRBV7-8 and TRBJ2-1, with D tentatively TRBD2 (6 bases). Germline values: CDR1 SGHVS, CDR2 FQNEAQ. This CDR3 is built from 14 residues. V lost 5 bases and J lost 7, with 15 bases in between. The CDR3 is CASSVGGSLNEQFF. In DNA, the CDR3 is TGTGCCAGCAGCGTCGGGGGTTCTTTGAATGAGCAGTTCTTC.

The DNA of the CDR3 is TGTGCCAGCAGAACCGGGACAGGGGGGACCCAGTACTTC. Protein sequence: CASRTGTGGTQYF. The chain is built from TRBV6-5 and TRBJ2-5; 11 bases are a match to TRBD1. CDR1 MNHEY and CDR2 SVGAGI come from the germline V gene. Trimming at V came to 6 bases and at J to 7 bases, leaving 4 bases not matched to a gene. CDR3 length: 13 amino acids.

In DNA form, the CDR3 reads TGTGCCAGCAGCTTTGCCAGTGAAAAACTGTTTTTT. Translation gives CASSFASEKLFF. J is TRBJ1-4 and V is TRBV5-6; no clear D gene. The germline CDR1 and CDR2 sequences are SGHDT and YYEEEE. The germline V and J ends were trimmed by 2 bases and 7 bases, with 6 bases remaining between them. There are 12 residues in the CDR3.

The V and J genes are TRBV9 and TRBJ2-7; 7 bases agree with TRBD1. In germline, CDR1 is SGDLS, CDR2 YYNGEE. The CDR3 runs 14 residues. The J segment lost 0 bases and the V segment lost 0 bases, leaving 0 bases of the junction unmatched. Here the CDR3 reads CASSVGDSSYEQYF. CDR3 DNA sequence: TGTGCCAGCAGCGTAGGGGACAGCTCCTACGAGCAGTACTTC.

This clone was detected once. V and J are TRBV24-1 and TRBJ2-5, with 10 bases fitting TRBD1. The CDR3 spans 14 residues. The germline V gene has CDR1 KGHDR and CDR2 SFDVKD. The junction had 3 bases not matched to a gene; V was cut back by 4 bases and J by 5 bases. CDR3 sequence (DNA): TGTGCCACCAGTGACGACAGGGGGCGGGAGACCCAGTACTTC. It codes for CATSDDRGRETQYF.

This clone was recorded a few times. V usage is TRBV5-6 and J usage is TRBJ2-5; 12 bases line up with TRBD1. J was trimmed by 4 bases and V by 4 bases; bases with no gene match: 5. Germline assignment: CDR1 SGHDT and CDR2 YYEEEE. The CDR3 is 15 amino acids. The CDR3 spells CASSRDRGRGETQYF. CDR3 nucleotide sequence: TGTGCCAGCAGCCGGGACAGGGGGCGAGGAGAGACCCAGTACTTC.

The chain carries TRBV6-2 or TRBV6-3 and TRBJ2-3; TRBD1 matches 9 bases. The germline gives CDR1 MNHEY, CDR2 SVGEGT. CDR3 length: 15 residues. With V trimmed by 5 bases and J by 6 bases, 9 bases remained unmatched. In DNA, the CDR3 is TGTGCCAGCAGTGGGCAGGGGACAGGGATTGATACGCAGTATTTT. Translating gives CASSGQGTGIDTQYF.

The chain carries TRBV7-2 and TRBJ2-2; 8 nucleotides match TRBD2. The CDR3 has 15 residues. V shed 7 bases and J 5 bases; nucleotides not matched to a gene: 9. Per germline, CDR1 SGHTA and CDR2 FQGNSA. The CDR3 loop is CASTPGLARTGELFF. DNA for the CDR3: TGTGCCAGCACCCCTGGACTAGCCCGAACCGGGGAGCTGTTTTTT.

The chain employs TRBV25-1 and TRBJ1-3; D possibly corresponds to TRBD1 (5 bases). V was trimmed by 6 bases and J by 3 bases, leaving 6 bases between them. In germline, CDR1 is MGHDK, CDR2 SYGVNS. This CDR3 is 12 amino acids long. CDR3 sequence: CASRDIGNTIYF. The CDR3 DNA reads as TGTGCCAGCAGGGACATTGGAAACACCATATATTTT.

This chain joins TRBV6-5 and TRBJ1-1; D gene unclear. The ends were cut back, 2 bases at V and 10 bases at J, with 14 bases in the middle. The CDR3 is 13 residues long. From germline, CDR1 is MNHEY and CDR2 SVGAGI. Here the CDR3 DNA reads TGTGCCAGCAGTTACGCGGGCCAACAGCCAGCTTTCTTT. It codes for CASSYAGQQPAFF.

The chain links TRBV7-6 to TRBJ1-6; no clear D. The germline gives CDR1 SGHVS, CDR2 FNYEAQ. With 3 bases removed from V and 9 bases from J, the gap between germline ends came to 12 bases. This CDR3 contains 14 residues. The CDR3 is CASSFAGKGSPLHF. CDR3 sequence (DNA): TGTGCCAGCAGCTTTGCCGGGAAGGGTTCACCCCTCCACTTT.

The chain combines TRBV6-2 or TRBV6-3 with TRBJ2-1, with 7 bases identical to TRBD1. The CDR3 is 14 residues long. Germline trimming cut 6 bases from V and 7 bases from J; bases unmatched to any gene: 9. Germline CDR1 reads MNHEY; CDR2 reads SVGEGT. The CDR3 sequence is CASSATGTVNEQFF. DNA of the CDR3: TGTGCCAGCAGCGCGACCGGGACAGTTAATGAGCAGTTCTTC.

V gene TRBV2 combines with J gene TRBJ2-7, with unresolved D. Germline CDR1 SNHLY, CDR2 FYNNEI. This CDR3 has 13 residues. Trimming took off 7 bases at V and 5 bases at J, with 15 bases between the two ends. CDR3 DNA: TGTGCCAGCAACAGAAGCCCGTCCCACGAGCAGTACTTC. It codes for CASNRSPSHEQYF.

The chain has TRBV2 and TRBJ2-2; D not resolved. From germline, CDR1 is SNHLY and CDR2 FYNNEI. The CDR3 sequence is 14 residues long. Trimming cost V 4 bases and J 4 bases, with 10 bases left between them. Written as DNA, the CDR3 is TGTGCCAGCAGTGTTACAGAAAGCACCGGGGAGCTGTTTTTT. Its protein product is CASSVTESTGELFF. Looking up the rest from reference TRBV2 and TRBJ2-2 gives the full variable domain: EPEVTQTPSHQVTQMGQEVILRCVPISNHLYFYWYRQILGQKVEFLVSFYNNEISEKSEIFDDQFSVERPDGSNFTLKIRSTKLEDSAMYFCASSVTESTGELFFGEGSRLTVL.

The J gene is TRBJ1-5, the V gene TRBV24-1, with D tentatively TRBD1 (6 bases). The CDR3 has 14 residues. Germline loops: CDR1 KGHDR, CDR2 SFDVKD. V was clipped by 5 bases and J by 4 bases, with 11 bases between them. This CDR3 reads CATSGGQGNQPQHF. The CDR3 DNA reads TGTGCCACCAGTGGGGGGCAGGGTAATCAGCCCCAGCATTTT.

The V and J genes are TRBV5-5 and TRBJ1-1; 7 bases align to TRBD1. The CDR3 consists of 13 residues. Germline V gives CDR1 SGHKS, CDR2 YYEKEE (reference sequence). The V and J ends lost 4 bases and 1 base, in that order; junction bases with no gene match: 1. DNA for the CDR3: TGTGCCAGCAGCGGGACAGAGAACACTGAAGCTTTCTTT. It is translated as CASSGTENTEAFF.

The chain is built from TRBV6-1 and TRBJ2-3; 11 bases align to TRBD2. V was pared by 3 bases and J by 8 bases, with 10 bases of the junction left unmatched. Germline-derived CDR1 and CDR2 are MNHNS and SASEGT. The CDR3 sequence is 16 residues long. The CDR3 reads CASSDTSGGGRGTQYF. The DNA of the CDR3 is TGTGCCAGCAGTGATACTAGCGGGGGTGGTCGGGGTACGCAGTATTTT.